The 28 T cell receptor beta chains in this list originate from one sample, sequenced in a study of T cells in Graves' hyperthyroidism and ophthalmopathy. RNA transcripts gave rise to amplified TCR beta CDR3 regions. During a first-round RT-PCR of the TCR CDR3, the HTBI primer set was used. TCRdb reanalysed the multiplex PCR reads using MiXCR and keeps one entry per CDR3 protein. There are roughly 400,000 distinct CDR3 sequences in the sample; around 15% occur only once, and 28% lies in the top ten. The sequenced material came from blood. The receptors were gathered from a man aged 45-65 years with Graves' ophthalmopathy.

This clonotype appeared a few times. J is TRBJ2-6 and V is TRBV7-6, with a weak D call TRBD1 (5 bases). The germline V gene has CDR1 SGHVS and CDR2 FNYEAQ. This CDR3 contains 15 residues. V gave up 5 bases and J gave up 0 bases, with 8 bases separating them. This CDR3 reads CASSHRISGANVLTF. The CDR3 nucleotides read TGTGCCAGCAGCCACAGGATCTCTGGGGCCAACGTCCTGACTTTC.

Many counts were recorded for this clonotype. This rearrangement joins TRBV7-8 to TRBJ2-7, with D possibly matching TRBD2 (5 bases). The germline CDR1 and CDR2 sequences are SGHVS and FQNEAQ. V shed 10 bases and J shed 7 bases, with 20 bases lying between them. The CDR3 has 13 amino acids. The CDR3 here is CANKRLPEREQYF. For the CDR3, the DNA is TGTGCCAACAAACGACTACCTGAAAGAGAGCAGTACTTC.

This clonotype was recorded at least ten times. The chain uses TRBV5-5 and TRBJ2-1; TRBD2 matches 8 bases. The CDR3 spans 15 residues. The germline CDR1 and CDR2 sequences are SGHKS and YYEKEE (reference sequence). J was trimmed by 3 bases and V by 1 base; bases with no gene match: 3. In DNA, the CDR3 is TGTGCCAGCAGCTTGAGGACTAGCAGCTACAATGAGCAGTTCTTC. It encodes CASSLRTSSYNEQFF.

CDR3 amino acids: CSASIGRGYNEQFF. CDR3 DNA: TGCAGTGCTAGTATCGGGAGGGGGTACAATGAGCAGTTCTTC. This chain connects TRBV20-1 to TRBJ2-1, with 8 bases fitting TRBD2. The V gene's germline CDR1 is DFQATT and CDR2 SNEGSKA (reference sequence). J gave up 4 bases and V 3 bases, and 5 bases lay outside the gene matches. The CDR3 loop spans 14 amino acids.

This clonotype was counted between two and nine times. This CDR3 reads CSARDRGRYRAGELFF. The CDR3 coding sequence is TGCAGTGCTAGAGACAGGGGGCGTTACCGGGCCGGGGAGCTGTTTTTT. The genes are TRBV20-1 and TRBJ2-2; 8 nucleotides line up with TRBD1. The J segment lost 6 bases and the V segment lost 0 bases, leaving 9 bases of the junction unmatched. CDR1 is DFQATT, CDR2 SNEGSKA, per germline (reference sequence). CDR3 length: 16 amino acids.

This clonotype was counted at least ten times. This chain links TRBV5-1 with TRBJ2-7; 10 positions agree with TRBD1. This CDR3 has 13 residues. Germline V CDR1 and CDR2: SGHRS, YFSETQ. J gave up 4 bases and V 4 bases, and 2 bases lay outside the gene matches. CDR3 nucleotides: TGCGCCAGCAGCATGGGACAGGGGTACGAGCAGTACTTC. It yields the protein CASSMGQGYEQYF.

Turning to this clonotype: Possible read error: a much larger clone is one base away. The chain recombines TRBV12-3 or TRBV12-4 with TRBJ2-1; 9 bases match TRBD1. This CDR3 has 14 residues. The CDR3 here is CASRQSTGGNEEFF. CDR3 bases: TGTGCCAGCAGACAAAGCACAGGGGGCAATGAGGAGTTCTTC.

This chain uses TRBV29-1 with TRBJ2-3; possibly TRBD2 for D (6 bases). This CDR3 spans 13 amino acids. From germline, CDR1 is SQVTM and CDR2 ANQGSEA. The CDR3 DNA follows: TGCGGATCGGAGGGTGGGAGTGGGGATACGCAGTATTTT. Its protein product is CGSEGGSGDTQYF.

This clonotype showed up many times. The gene calls are TRBV27 and TRBJ1-2; weak D call: TRBD1 (6 bases). Trimming cost V 0 bases and J 6 bases, with 14 bases left between them. The CDR3 spans 15 residues. Germline CDR1 reads MNHEY; CDR2 reads SMNVEV (reference sequence). The CDR3 is CASSLSHDRRNGYTF. CDR3 in DNA: TGTGCCAGCAGTTTATCCCACGACAGGAGGAATGGCTACACCTTC.

This clonotype has ten or more counts. This chain links TRBV20-1 with TRBJ2-7; 9 bases match TRBD1. Germline V gives CDR1 DFQATT, CDR2 SNEGSKA (reference sequence). The CDR3 consists of 18 residues. The V gene end was trimmed by 0 bases and the J gene end by 1 base; junction bases not matched to a gene: 13. CDR3 sequence: CSARDPGQGHWSSYEQYF. For the CDR3, the DNA is TGCAGTGCTAGAGATCCGGGACAGGGCCATTGGTCTTCCTACGAGCAGTACTTC.

This clonotype has more than one count but fewer than ten. The chain carries TRBV4-2 and TRBJ2-3; 11 bases are a match to TRBD2. The CDR3 runs 17 residues. V dropped 0 bases and J dropped 2; count of bases not matched to a gene: 4. Germline loops: CDR1 LGHNA, CDR2 YNFKEQ. The CDR3 protein is CASSQDKTSGATDTQYF. The DNA of the CDR3 is TGTGCCAGCAGCCAAGATAAGACTAGCGGGGCCACAGATACGCAGTATTTT.

This clonotype was picked up many times. The chain joins TRBV11-2 to TRBJ2-5, with a possible D match to TRBD1 (6 bases). The germline V gene encodes CDR1 SGHAT and CDR2 FQNNGV. The germline V and J ends were trimmed by 0 bases and 4 bases, with 12 bases remaining between them. CDR3 size: 15 residues. The CDR3 DNA follows: TGTGCCAGCAGCTTAGATCGCCTAGGGGGAGAGACCCAGTACTTC. It codes for CASSLDRLGGETQYF.

A single count supports this clonotype. This may be a read error: a much more frequent sequence differs by one nucleotide. The chain has TRBV27 and TRBJ1-2; TRBD1 agrees at 7 bases. From germline, CDR1 is MNHEY and CDR2 SMNVEV (reference sequence). The junction had 17 bases not matched to a gene; V was cut back by 5 bases and J by 5 bases. This CDR3 region has 17 residues. CDR3 sequence (DNA): TGTGCCAGCAGTCCAACCGTCAAGACAGGGCCTTTATATGGCTACACCTTC. It encodes CASSPTVKTGPLYGYTF.

This clonotype was recorded a few times. CDR3 nucleotides: TGTGCCAGCTCACCAGCGGGCAGGGCTGAGACCCAGTACTTC. This sequence encodes CASSPAGRAETQYF. The chain links TRBV18 to TRBJ2-5; the D gene could be TRBD1 or TRBD2 (5 bases each). The CDR3 runs 14 residues. The germline V and J ends were trimmed by 2 bases and 5 bases, with 12 bases remaining between them. Germline values: CDR1 KGHSH, CDR2 LQKENI.

This clonotype was seen just once. A much larger clone differs by one base, so this may be a read error. The rearrangement joins TRBV20-1 to TRBJ2-1, with D tentatively TRBD1 (6 bases). Germline CDR1 and CDR2: DFQATT and SNEGSKA (reference sequence). CDR3 size: 13 residues. CDR3 sequence (DNA): TGCAGTGCTATCGCAGGGGCCTACAATGAGCAGTCCTTC. Translation gives CSAIAGAYNEQSF.

In this sample, this clonotype turned up many times. The chain is built from TRBV29-1 and TRBJ2-1; 8 bases map to TRBD2. The CDR3 consists of 14 residues. The V gene end was trimmed by 0 bases and the J gene end by 9 bases; junction bases not matched to a gene: 7. The germline V gene encodes CDR1 SQVTM and CDR2 ANQGSEA. This chain's CDR3 is CSVEDLAGGGEQFF. The CDR3 nucleotides are TGCAGCGTTGAAGATCTGGCGGGAGGCGGTGAGCAGTTCTTC.

This clonotype was recorded a few times. The gene calls are TRBV6-2 or TRBV6-3 and TRBJ1-2, with D perhaps matching TRBD1 (5 bases). This CDR3 has 12 amino acids. Trimming stripped 4 bases from V and 7 bases from J, with 10 bases between. Per germline, CDR1 MNHEY and CDR2 SVGEGT. CDR3 loop: CASSFSGTGYTF. CDR3 coding DNA: TGTGCCAGCAGTTTCTCCGGGACTGGCTACACCTTC.

The V gene is TRBV25-1, the J gene TRBJ2-2; D possibly corresponds to TRBD2 (6 bases). Deletions cut 3 bases from V and 1 base from J, with 12 bases between. Looked up from germline, CDR1 is MGHDK and CDR2 is SYGVNS. The CDR3 consists of 16 residues. CDR3 protein: CASSETGLRNTGELFF. The CDR3 DNA is TGTGCCAGCAGTGAGACGGGACTGAGGAACACCGGGGAGCTGTTTTTT.

This clonotype appeared a few times. V is TRBV7-3 and J is TRBJ1-2; maybe TRBD1 (5 bases). Looked up from germline, CDR1 is SGHTA and CDR2 is FQGTGA. The CDR3 has 13 residues. V lost 5 bases, J lost 6 bases, and 13 bases lay in between. CDR3 DNA: TGTGCCAGCAGCCACGACAGTTTCCATGGCTACACCTTC. It encodes CASSHDSFHGYTF.

This clonotype was seen ten or more times. The chain recombines TRBV12-3 or TRBV12-4 with TRBJ2-1; D is perhaps TRBD2 (5 bases). Trimming took 0 bases from V and 5 from J, leaving 11 bases between them. The CDR3 has 15 amino acids. The CDR3 DNA reads TGTGCCAGCAGTTTAGCCCCTGACGGGAACAATGAGCAGTTCTTC. It encodes CASSLAPDGNNEQFF.

This clonotype came up a few times. V and J are TRBV20-1 and TRBJ1-3, with D possibly being TRBD1 (6 bases). The V end was cut by 0 bases, the J end by 5 bases, with 11 bases between. Germline loops: CDR1 DFQATT, CDR2 SNEGSKA (reference sequence). The CDR3 is 14 amino acids. This CDR3 is CSARDGGRRNTIYF. Here the CDR3 DNA reads TGCAGTGCTAGAGACGGGGGGCGGAGAAACACCATATATTTT.

This rearrangement joins TRBV4-1 to TRBJ1-2; a weak D match, TRBD1 (5 bases). The CDR3 loop spans 14 amino acids. V was pared by 1 base and J by 8 bases, with 14 bases between. Germline V lookup: CDR1 MGHRA, CDR2 YSYEKL. The CDR3 DNA follows: TGCGCCAGCAGCCAAGCGGATTTGGGGGGAGGCTACACCTTC. As protein: CASSQADLGGGYTF.

This clonotype was seen at least ten times. V is TRBV5-5 and J is TRBJ1-2; D is unclear. CDR3 length equals 15 residues. V gave up 0 bases and J gave up 5 bases, with 14 bases separating them. The germline CDR1 and CDR2 sequences are SGHKS and YYEKEE (reference sequence). The CDR3 is CASSLDTGSEYGYTF. The CDR3 DNA is TGTGCCAGCAGCTTGGATACCGGGTCCGAATATGGCTACACCTTC.

This clonotype was seen a handful of times. The V call is TRBV24-1, the J call TRBJ2-2, with 7 bases identical to TRBD2. The ends lost 1 base at V and 2 bases at J; junction bases unmatched: 6. This CDR3 spans 17 amino acids. Germline V gene lookup returns CDR1 KGHDR and CDR2 SFDVKD. CDR3: CATSDFAGVSNTGELFF. CDR3 coding DNA: TGTGCCACCAGTGATTTTGCGGGAGTCTCCAACACCGGGGAGCTGTTTTTT.

V and J are TRBV9 and TRBJ2-7, with 8 bases that match TRBD2. Per the germline V gene, CDR1 is SGDLS and CDR2 is YYNGEE. Trimming removed 0 bases from V and 2 bases from J; junction bases left unmatched: 7. This CDR3 region has 16 residues. The DNA for the CDR3 is TGTGCCAGCAGCGTAGGTCCCCTAGCGGGTACCTACGAGCAGTACTTC. Translated: CASSVGPLAGTYEQYF.

This clonotype was counted many times. The V gene is TRBV20-1, the J gene TRBJ2-7, with 7 bases that match TRBD2. V lost 6 bases and J lost 2; bases outside the gene matches: 16. Germline loops: CDR1 DFQATT, CDR2 SNEGSKA (reference sequence). CDR3 length: 16 amino acids. The CDR3 loop is CSAKTLGRESPYEQYF. The CDR3 bases are TGCAGTGCCAAAACCTTGGGGCGGGAGAGTCCCTACGAGCAGTACTTC.

The chain recombines TRBV2 with TRBJ2-7; perhaps TRBD2 as D (6 bases). From germline, CDR1 is SNHLY and CDR2 FYNNEI. The CDR3 consists of 15 residues. V was trimmed by 4 bases and J by 2 bases, leaving 15 bases between them. The chain's CDR3 is CASSGGDLTAYEQYF. CDR3 bases: TGTGCCAGCAGTGGCGGGGACCTCACGGCCTACGAGCAGTACTTC.

This clonotype was picked up many times. This chain joins TRBV9 and TRBJ1-1; no reliable D call. CDR1 SGDLS and CDR2 YYNGEE come from the germline V gene. There are 14 residues in the CDR3. Trimming stripped 2 bases from V and 0 bases from J, with 8 bases between. CDR3 loop: CASSVGFMNTEAFF. For the CDR3, the DNA is TGTGCCAGCAGCGTGGGGTTCATGAACACTGAAGCTTTCTTT.